The clone carrying this T cell receptor (beta chain) was seen only a few times. The antigen remains undetermined. The data are from a study of T-cell reconstitution after alpha-beta-depleted transplantation in children. Unique molecular identifiers were used to barcode this TCRbeta library. One entry per CDR3 protein, called by TCRdb with MiXCR from the PCR reads. The table has a few hundred thousand distinct CDR3 sequences, 25% to 30% seen once; the top ten hold 30% to 40%. Study outcomes and limitations: Fresh T-cell production supplied most of the T-cell counts and diversity seen one year after transplant.

This CDR3 has 14 amino acids. With 3 bases removed from V and 2 bases from J, the gap between germline ends came to 10 bases. Germline CDR1 SNHLY, CDR2 FYNNEI. The specimen was PBMCs, collected before TCRalphabeta/CD19-depleted stem cell transplant. The TCR comes from a boy younger than two with Wiskott-Aldrich syndrome, due to receive a stem cell transplant. This sequence joins TRBV2 and TRBJ2-5; a weak D match, TRBD2 (5 bases). CDR3 loop: CASSEPGWQETQYF. For the CDR3, the DNA is TGTGCCAGCAGTGAGCCGGGATGGCAAGAGACCCAGTACTTC.